A selection of T cell receptor beta chains follows, all from one sample in a study of TIL therapy for anti-PD-1-resistant metastatic lung cancer. Sequencing was performed with immunoSEQ multiplex PCR; in TCRdb, only in-frame clones are kept and a portion is missing. This table has 55,000 to 65,000 clones, roughly 66% appearing once. Sequences were derived from blood, sampled at baseline. The receptors were sampled from a person between 25 and 80 years old with non-small cell lung cancer. CDR3s include the opening cysteine and the closing phenylalanine or tryptophan. Fields, in order: CDR3 length, V gene, CDR3 protein.

length: 15
V: TRBV7-9
CDR3: CASRRDSTMNTEAFF

length: 13
V: TRBV29-1
CDR3: CSVADRAGQPQHF

length: 11
V: TRBV11-2
CDR3: CASSLVPPQYF

length: 14
V: TRBV30
CDR3: CAWSTKREGNEQYF

length: 16
V: TRBV6-1
CDR3: CASSEAAPRGGYEQYF

length: 12
V: TRBV5-1
CDR3: CASSRSTDTQYF

length: 14
V: TRBV5-5
CDR3: CASSLVRIADTQYF

length: 12
V: TRBV28
CDR3: CASSAYKRQAFF

length: 13
V: TRBV2
CDR3: CASSYLWTDTQYF

length: 15
V: TRBV30
CDR3: CAWTQGFAGANVLTF

length: 14
V: TRBV2
CDR3: CASRALTWGDTQYF

length: 13
V: TRBV23-1
CDR3: CASTREIGHEAFF

length: 12
V: TRBV7-9
CDR3: CASSWTDYEQYF

length: 15
V: TRBV5-4
CDR3: CASSSYTANTGELFF

length: 18
V: TRBV7-8
CDR3: CASSLVRTGYSSGNTIYF

length: 16
V: TRBV5-1
CDR3: CASSPGLTLIADTQYF

length: 16
V: TRBV6-5
CDR3: CASSLTRRTLNEKLFF

length: 19
V: TRBV5-1
CDR3: CASSLLASGTGVGTDTQYF

length: 14
V: TRBV6-6
CDR3: CASSYGGGANEQFF

length: 14
V: TRBV6-6
CDR3: CASSYQTSGYEQYF

length: 14
V: TRBV28
CDR3: CASAPQVSNQPQHF

length: 13
V: TRBV5-1
CDR3: CASSLEAVYGYTF

length: 13
V: TRBV5-4
CDR3: CASSWTGDNEQYF

length: 13
V: TRBV6-7
CDR3: CASKLAGAFEQYF

length: 15
V: TRBV4-2
CDR3: CASSQDSSRNEKLFF

length: 14
V: TRBV6-1
CDR3: CASLPSGDTGELFF

length: 14
V: TRBV4-1
CDR3: CASSYTGSGYEQYF

length: 14
V: TRBV7-2
CDR3: CASSLDGANYGYTF

length: 15
V: TRBV28
CDR3: CASSLGSLYQETQYF

length: 11
V: TRBV5-1
CDR3: CASSLEGSKYF

length: 14
V: TRBV29-1
CDR3: CSVEGGRAVDTQYF

length: 15
V: TRBV9
CDR3: CASSPRSGSFYEQFF

length: 14
V: TRBV11-3
CDR3: CASSSGPNRNTIYF

length: 17
V: TRBV4-2
CDR3: CASSQDSASGRGKTQYF

length: 14
V: TRBV27
CDR3: CASKLTGYGTEAFF

length: 15
V: TRBV10-2
CDR3: CASRSATGGSDEQFF

length: 15
V: TRBV18
CDR3: CASSPTGQVHTEAFF

length: 19
V: TRBV5-4
CDR3: CASSLARTGVWIMNTETFF

length: 14
V: TRBV10-3
CDR3: CAISDPGTSNEQFF

length: 16
V: TRBV6-5
CDR3: CASSYSGLGNTGELFF

length: 13
V: TRBV19
CDR3: CASLSGGTDTQYF

length: 14
V: TRBV14
CDR3: CASSRRQYQETQYF